The next 28 T cell receptor beta chains were all read from a single sample in a study of cytomegalovirus exposure and HLA in healthy donors. The primer mix had 60 Vbeta and 13 Jbeta primers. This table comes from immunoSEQ multiplex PCR, and its TCRdb copy is limited to in-frame clones, with some not included. The sample's table shows 40,000 to 65,000 clones. Sequencing input: PBMCs. The receptors derive from a middle-aged man in good health and CMV-seropositive.

The rearrangement joins TRBV10-3 to TRBJ1-1, with a tentative D call TRBD1 (5 bases). Deletions cut 10 bases from V and 1 base from J, with 10 bases between. Germline CDR1 is ENHRY and CDR2 is SYGVKD. The CDR3 sequence is 12 residues long. Written as DNA, the CDR3 is TGTGCCACGGGGGTGCAGAACACTGAAGCTTTCTTT. Its translation is CATGVQNTEAFF.

The chain employs TRBV25-1 and TRBJ2-1; TRBD2 matches 12 bases. The CDR3 extends over 16 amino acids. V lost 3 bases to trimming and J lost 5 bases; unmatched junction nucleotides: 5. Germline lookup yields CDR1 MGHDK and CDR2 SYGVNS. The CDR3 sequence is CASSDRTSGANNEQFF. In nucleotides, the CDR3 is TGTGCCAGCAGTGATCGGACTAGCGGGGCCAACAATGAGCAGTTCTTC.

V usage is TRBV28 and J usage is TRBJ1-4, with D perhaps matching TRBD1 (5 bases). The CDR3 has 14 amino acids. V dropped 3 bases and J dropped 6 bases, with 11 bases sitting between them. Germline-derived CDR1 and CDR2 are MDHEN and SYDVKM. The CDR3 nucleotides read TGTGCCAGCAGTTTTTGGGGGGGATATGAAAAACTGTTTTTT. This translates into CASSFWGGYEKLFF.

The rearrangement links TRBV7-8 to TRBJ2-1; 8 bases map to TRBD2. The junction had 4 bases not matched to a gene; V was cut back by 3 bases and J by 15 bases. Germline V gene data show CDR1 as SGHVS and CDR2 as FQNEAQ. This CDR3 is built from 11 residues. CDR3 region: CASSFGGRRFF. Here the CDR3 DNA reads TGTGCCAGCAGCTTCGGCGGGAGGCGGTTCTTC.

V is TRBV6-5 and J is TRBJ2-1; 8 nucleotides agree with TRBD2. V shed 5 bases, J shed 7 bases, and the junction held 7 bases outside the gene matches. The CDR3 is 14 amino acids. CDR1 is MNHEY, CDR2 SVGAGI, per germline. CDR3 sequence (DNA): TGTGCCAGCAGTCCCTCAGGCGGGGGGAATGAGCAGTTCTTC. Residues: CASSPSGGGNEQFF.

The rearrangement uses TRBV18 and TRBJ1-5; D remains unclear. V was cut by 4 bases and J by 6 bases, with 7 bases left in between. This CDR3 is built from 12 residues. Looked up from germline, CDR1 is KGHSH and CDR2 is LQKENI. The CDR3 bases are TGTGCCAGCTCACTCCCGGGTCAGCCCCAGCATTTT. This encodes CASSLPGQPQHF.

This sequence joins TRBV9 and TRBJ2-7, with D possibly TRBD2 on 6 matching bases. V was clipped by 0 bases and J by 4 bases, with 11 bases between them. The CDR3 runs to 14 residues. Germline V gives CDR1 SGDLS, CDR2 YYNGEE. The CDR3 reads CASSVDGRKYEQYF. In DNA form, the CDR3 reads TGTGCCAGCAGCGTAGACGGGAGAAAATACGAGCAGTACTTC.

The J gene is TRBJ2-3, the V gene TRBV30, with 7 bases that match TRBD2. CDR3 length: 13 residues. Germline trimming cut 2 bases from V and 6 bases from J; bases unmatched to any gene: 5. Germline CDR1 and CDR2: GTSNPN and SVGIG (reference sequence). CDR3 sequence (DNA): TGTGCCTGGAGTAGCCCAGCGGGGGATACGCAGTATTTT. This codes for CAWSSPAGDTQYF.

This rearrangement joins TRBV6-5 to TRBJ2-7; 7 bases fit TRBD1. This CDR3 contains 15 residues. V was pared by 2 bases and J by 3 bases, with 7 bases of the junction left unmatched. Germline V gene lookup returns CDR1 MNHEY and CDR2 SVGAGI. The DNA for the CDR3 is TGTGCCAGCAGTTACCAGGGCAGGGGGTACTACGAGCAGTACTTC. It translates to CASSYQGRGYYEQYF.

This chain links TRBV2 with TRBJ1-1; 8 positions agree with TRBD1. CDR3 length equals 13 residues. The trim removed 9 bases at V and 1 base at J, leaving 4 bases unmatched. Germline V CDR1 and CDR2: SNHLY, FYNNEI. CDR3 protein: CASGTGPNTEAFF. CDR3 nucleotides: TGTGCCAGTGGGACAGGCCCGAACACTGAAGCTTTCTTT.

The chain employs TRBV7-9 and TRBJ2-1; tentative D call: TRBD1 (7 bases). Trimming took 5 bases from V and 0 from J, leaving 11 bases between them. CDR3 length: 15 residues. The germline V gene encodes CDR1 SEHNR and CDR2 FQNEAQ (reference sequence). The CDR3 loop is CASSQGGSSYNEQFF. The DNA for the CDR3 is TGTGCCAGCAGCCAGGGGGGTAGCTCCTACAATGAGCAGTTCTTC.

The J gene is TRBJ1-2, the V gene TRBV4-2, with no clear D. The germline CDR1 and CDR2 sequences are LGHNA and YNFKEQ. Trimming left V 2 bases short and J 0 bases short, with 4 bases between. The CDR3 spans 13 residues. The DNA for the CDR3 is TGTGCCAGCAGCCAAACAGCTAACTATGGCTACACCTTC. Amino acid sequence: CASSQTANYGYTF.

The chain uses TRBV6-5 and TRBJ2-1; D is undetermined. The CDR3 totals 15 residues. Germline CDR1 reads MNHEY; CDR2 reads SVGAGI. Trimming left V 4 bases short and J 8 bases short, with 18 bases between. The CDR3 nucleotides are TGTGCCAGCAGTTCGCCGGATACCCTCGGAGATGAGCAGTTCTTC. Protein: CASSSPDTLGDEQFF.

The gene calls are TRBV5-1 and TRBJ2-2, with TRBD1 matching over 8 bases. V was clipped by 2 bases and J by 3 bases; unmatched bases: 3. The CDR3 consists of 15 residues. Germline assignment: CDR1 SGHRS and CDR2 YFSETQ. CDR3 in DNA: TGCGCCAGCAGCTTTGGACAGGGATACACCGGGGAGCTGTTTTTT. Encoded protein: CASSFGQGYTGELFF.

The chain has TRBV5-4 and TRBJ2-1; 12 bases are a match to TRBD2. CDR1 is SGHNT and CDR2 is YYREEE in the germline V gene (reference sequence). Trimming at V came to 4 bases and at J to 5 bases, leaving 4 bases not matched to a gene. This CDR3 is 15 amino acids long. For the CDR3, the DNA is TGTGCCAGCAGCGAGACTAGCGGGAGTCACAATGAGCAGTTCTTC. Its translation: CASSETSGSHNEQFF.

The genes are TRBV5-4 and TRBJ2-7, with 8 bases matching TRBD1. The J segment lost 2 bases and the V segment lost 5 bases, leaving 6 bases of the junction unmatched. In germline, CDR1 is SGHNT, CDR2 YYREEE (reference sequence). The CDR3 has 14 residues. CDR3 sequence reads: CASRVSTGAYEQYF. The CDR3 DNA reads TGTGCCAGCAGGGTGTCGACAGGGGCCTACGAGCAGTACTTC.

The chain joins TRBV19 to TRBJ1-4; 9 positions match TRBD1. This CDR3 is 20 amino acids long. V trimming: 0 bases; J trimming: 0 bases; junction bases outside the gene matches: 11. The germline V gene encodes CDR1 LNHDA and CDR2 SQIVND (reference sequence). The CDR3 region has the DNA TGTGCCAGTAGTATAGAAGGCGGGACAGGGCGGATCTCAACTAATGAAAAACTGTTTTTT. This gives the protein CASSIEGGTGRISTNEKLFF.

The CDR3 here is CASSIDTVYNQPQHF. DNA for the CDR3: TGTGCCAGTAGTATAGATACTGTCTATAATCAGCCCCAGCATTTT. The V and J genes are TRBV19 and TRBJ1-5; no clear D. The ends were cut back, 0 bases at V and 4 bases at J, with 10 bases in the middle. This CDR3 contains 15 residues. Germline V gives CDR1 LNHDA, CDR2 SQIVND (reference sequence).

V gene TRBV6-5 combines with J gene TRBJ1-2; unclear D gene. Deletions cut 0 bases from V and 1 base from J, with 9 bases between. CDR1 is MNHEY, CDR2 SVGAGI, per germline. The CDR3 extends over 15 amino acids. The CDR3 nucleotides read TGTGCCAGCAGTTACTCTGTCGACATTAACTATGGCTACACCTTC. Its translation is CASSYSVDINYGYTF.

The chain is built from TRBV4-1 and TRBJ1-2; 7 bases line up with TRBD1. The trim removed 0 bases at V and 6 bases at J, leaving 4 bases unmatched. CDR3 length: 14 residues. CDR1 and CDR2 (germline): MGHRA, YSYEKL. CDR3 sequence (DNA): TGCGCCAGCAGCCAAGATGTCGGGACAGATGGCTACACCTTC. Translation gives CASSQDVGTDGYTF.

The chain joins TRBV30 to TRBJ1-5, with unresolved D. The ends were cut back, 0 bases at V and 6 bases at J, with 18 bases in the middle. The CDR3 is 16 residues long. CDR1 is GTSNPN, CDR2 SVGIG, per germline (reference sequence). Here the CDR3 DNA reads TGTGCCTGGAGTGTACTTGGGGAGGGTCGGGGTCAGCCCCAGCATTTT. Amino acid sequence: CAWSVLGEGRGQPQHF.

The chain has TRBV19 and TRBJ2-7, with D possibly matching TRBD1 (5 bases). Trimming removed 7 bases from V and 3 bases from J, with 10 bases in between. From germline, CDR1 is LNHDA and CDR2 SQIVND (reference sequence). The length of the CDR3 is 12 residues. The DNA for the CDR3 is TGTGCCAGTACTGACAGATACTACGAGCAGTACTTC. It is translated as CASTDRYYEQYF.

This chain connects TRBV29-1 to TRBJ1-2, with D maybe TRBD1 (6 bases). This CDR3 has 12 amino acids. Germline V lookup: CDR1 SQVTM, CDR2 ANQGSEA. V lost 2 bases to trimming and J lost 12 bases, with 16 bases between them. The CDR3 here is CSVERPGQANTF. The CDR3 DNA sequence: TGCAGCGTTGAACGACCGGGACAAGCGAACACCTTC.

With respect to this clone: Sequence at one end of the junction differs from germline and may be a read error. This sample includes further DNA sequences coding for the same CDR3. The CDR3: CASSPGLKGSDEQYF. In DNA, the CDR3 is TGCGCCAGCAGCCCGGGACTAAAGGGGTCTGACGAGCAGTACTTC. V and J are TRBV7-2 and TRBJ2-7; 7 positions agree with TRBD2. The CDR3 length is 15 residues. Germline lookup yields CDR1 SGHTA and CDR2 FQGNSA.

The rearrangement links TRBV6-6 to TRBJ1-1; 8 nucleotides line up with TRBD1. The V gene end was trimmed by 5 bases and the J gene end by 5 bases; junction bases not matched to a gene: 10. Germline V gene sequence: CDR1 MNHNY, CDR2 SVGAGI (reference sequence). The CDR3 length is 15 residues. CDR3: CASSNVPGQDTEAFF. CDR3 DNA sequence: TGTGCCAGCAGTAACGTCCCGGGACAGGATACTGAAGCTTTCTTT.

The rearrangement links TRBV7-8 to TRBJ2-5, with 7 bases identical to TRBD1. Germline V lookup: CDR1 SGHVS, CDR2 FQNEAQ. This CDR3 region has 16 residues. V trimming: 2 bases; J trimming: 2 bases; junction bases outside the gene matches: 8. The CDR3 spells CASSLYPGTAQETQYF. The CDR3 DNA reads TGTGCCAGCAGCTTATACCCCGGGACAGCTCAAGAGACCCAGTACTTC.

This chain joins TRBV7-9 and TRBJ1-1; 9 positions agree with TRBD1. CDR1 SEHNR and CDR2 FQNEAQ come from the germline V gene (reference sequence). V was clipped by 1 base and J by 0 bases; unmatched bases: 6. This CDR3 region has 17 residues. CDR3 in amino acids: CASSLGGQGLMNTEAFF. DNA of the CDR3: TGTGCCAGCAGCTTAGGGGGACAGGGACTGATGAACACTGAAGCTTTCTTT.

V usage is TRBV7-8 and J usage is TRBJ1-5; 7 bases fit TRBD1. The CDR3 runs 16 residues. The germline gives CDR1 SGHVS, CDR2 FQNEAQ. The ends lost 5 bases at V and 0 bases at J; junction bases unmatched: 7. CDR3 residues: CASSQWTGYSNQPQHF. Written as DNA, the CDR3 is TGTGCCAGCAGCCAATGGACAGGTTATAGCAATCAGCCCCAGCATTTT.